This T cell receptor (beta chain) stems from a study of blood T cells in healthy people across ages. The authors ran a second PCR of about 6 to 11 cycles using a sample-barcoded 5' primer and a J-beta primer mix. Each cDNA was tagged by a template-switch adaptor containing 12 random nucleotides. Sequencing recovered at least 3 million CDR3-containing paired-end reads from each sample. TCRdb passed the 5' RACE reads through MiXCR, listing each CDR3 protein once. Counted here are 1.8 million or so distinct CDR3 sequences, about two fifths occurring once; the ten biggest clones make up 20% to 25%. This CDR3 spans 15 amino acids. Trimming took 5 bases from V and 0 from J; bases not matched to a gene: 2. CDR1 is SEHNR, CDR2 FQNEAQ, per germline (reference sequence). Samples had at least 6.5 million PBMCs isolated from them.

The receptor was derived from a human donor in good health. What was sequenced was blood. The chain employs TRBV7-9 and TRBJ2-1; 9 bases align to TRBD1. The CDR3 reads CASSGQGPSYNEQFF. In DNA, the CDR3 is TGTGCCAGCAGCGGACAGGGGCCCTCCTACAATGAGCAGTTCTTC.